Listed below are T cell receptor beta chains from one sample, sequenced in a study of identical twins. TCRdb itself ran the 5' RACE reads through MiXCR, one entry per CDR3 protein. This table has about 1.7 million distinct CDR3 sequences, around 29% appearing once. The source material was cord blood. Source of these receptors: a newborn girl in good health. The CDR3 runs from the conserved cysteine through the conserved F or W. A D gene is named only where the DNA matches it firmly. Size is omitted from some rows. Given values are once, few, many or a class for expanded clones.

CDR3 DNA: TGCAGCGTTAAACCTCAGGGGAGTAGGGCTGAAGCTTTCTTT; CDR3 protein: CSVKPQGSRAEAFF; V gene: TRBV29-1; clone size: NA; J gene: TRBJ1-1; D gene: NA
CDR3 DNA: TGCAGCGACCTACAGGGGGCGGGCTATGGCTACACCTTC; CDR3 protein: CSDLQGAGYGYTF; V gene: TRBV29-1; clone size: NA; J gene: TRBJ1-2; D gene: TRBD1
CDR3 DNA: TGTGCCAGCAGCTTAAACAGCCTCCTTAACAAATATTCGCCGAACACCGGGGAGCTGTTTTTT; CDR3 protein: CASSLNSLLNKYSPNTGELFF; V gene: TRBV11-2; clone size: NA; J gene: TRBJ2-2; D gene: NA
CDR3 DNA: TGTGCCAGCAGCTACTCTAGGAGCCTAAAGTCAGATACGCAGTATTTT; CDR3 protein: CASSYSRSLKSDTQYF; V gene: TRBV6-5; clone size: NA; J gene: TRBJ2-3; D gene: NA
CDR3 DNA: TGCGCCAGCAGCCAAGAAGGATCGCCTAGCCGGTACGAGCAGTACTTC; CDR3 protein: CASSQEGSPSRYEQYF; V gene: TRBV4-1; clone size: few; J gene: TRBJ2-7; D gene: NA
CDR3 DNA: TGTGCCAGCAGCCTGGGGGGGACTAGCGTCATTGAGCAGTTCTTC; CDR3 protein: CASSLGGTSVIEQFF; V gene: TRBV4-2; clone size: few; J gene: TRBJ2-1; D gene: TRBD2
CDR3 DNA: TGCGCCAGTAGCTCCCATGGCTGGGGGAACACTGAAGCTTTCTTT; CDR3 protein: CASSSHGWGNTEAFF; V gene: TRBV5-1; clone size: NA; J gene: TRBJ1-1; D gene: NA
CDR3 DNA: TGTGCCAGCAGTTTAGGTGGACAGGGTCGTGAGACCCAGTACTTC; CDR3 protein: CASSLGGQGRETQYF; V gene: TRBV28; clone size: many; J gene: TRBJ2-5; D gene: TRBD1
CDR3 DNA: TGCAGTGCAAACAACCGGGATAAAATCTTCTACGAGCAGTACTTC; CDR3 protein: CSANNRDKIFYEQYF; V gene: TRBV20-1; clone size: few; J gene: TRBJ2-7; D gene: NA
CDR3 DNA: TGCGCCAGCAGCCAAGTTAGGGCGAGCTCCCCGAACACTGAAGCTTTCTTT; CDR3 protein: CASSQVRASSPNTEAFF; V gene: TRBV4-1; clone size: few; J gene: TRBJ1-1; D gene: NA
CDR3 DNA: TGTGCCATCAACCTAGCGGGAATGGTCAATGAGCAGTTCTTC; CDR3 protein: CAINLAGMVNEQFF; V gene: TRBV10-3; clone size: few; J gene: TRBJ2-1; D gene: TRBD2
CDR3 DNA: TGTGCCAGCAGTGATCGGGCAGGGAAAGAGACCCAGTACTTC; CDR3 protein: CASSDRAGKETQYF; V gene: TRBV6-4; clone size: few; J gene: TRBJ2-5; D gene: NA
CDR3 DNA: TGCAGTGCTAGGAGCATTGGGACTAGCGGGAGGAGTGACACAGATACGCAGTATTTT; CDR3 protein: CSARSIGTSGRSDTDTQYF; V gene: TRBV20-1; clone size: NA; J gene: TRBJ2-3; D gene: TRBD2
CDR3 DNA: TGTGCCAGCAGCCAAGACCCCTCTAGCGGGGGGAGGGGAGATACGCAGTATTTT; CDR3 protein: CASSQDPSSGGRGDTQYF; V gene: TRBV14; clone size: NA; J gene: TRBJ2-3; D gene: TRBD2
CDR3 DNA: TGCGCCAGCAGCCCGGGGGTTGAGCAGTTCTTC; CDR3 protein: CASSPGVEQFF; V gene: TRBV5-1; clone size: many; J gene: TRBJ2-1; D gene: NA
CDR3 DNA: TGTGCCAGTCGGGACTTCTACAATGAGCAGTACTTC; CDR3 protein: CASRDFYNEQYF; V gene: TRBV27; clone size: NA; J gene: TRBJ2-7; D gene: NA
CDR3 DNA: TGTGCCAGCAGTCCCTCCAGGACGTCAGAGCAGTACTTC; CDR3 protein: CASSPSRTSEQYF; V gene: TRBV27; clone size: many; J gene: TRBJ2-7; D gene: NA
CDR3 DNA: TGTGCCAGCGCTTCTGTCTCTGCAGATACGCAGTATTTT; CDR3 protein: CASASVSADTQYF; V gene: TRBV6-6; clone size: many; J gene: TRBJ2-3; D gene: NA
CDR3 DNA: TGTGCCATCAGCCGCAGTTTCGGTGCATTGTATAATTCACCCCTCCACTTT; CDR3 protein: CAISRSFGALYNSPLHF; V gene: TRBV10-3; clone size: NA; J gene: TRBJ1-6; D gene: NA
CDR3 DNA: TGCGCCAGCAGGGGCGCCGGGACTAGCGCCACCTACAATGAGCAGTTCTTC; CDR3 protein: CASRGAGTSATYNEQFF; V gene: TRBV10-2; clone size: few; J gene: TRBJ2-1; D gene: TRBD2
CDR3 DNA: TGTGCCAGCAGTTCCCGGGACGATTATGGCTACACCTTC; CDR3 protein: CASSSRDDYGYTF; V gene: TRBV6-6; clone size: NA; J gene: TRBJ1-2; D gene: NA
CDR3 DNA: TGTGCCAGCACTCCCTATGGGGAGGAGACCCAGTACTTC; CDR3 protein: CASTPYGEETQYF; V gene: TRBV21-1; clone size: few; J gene: TRBJ2-5; D gene: NA